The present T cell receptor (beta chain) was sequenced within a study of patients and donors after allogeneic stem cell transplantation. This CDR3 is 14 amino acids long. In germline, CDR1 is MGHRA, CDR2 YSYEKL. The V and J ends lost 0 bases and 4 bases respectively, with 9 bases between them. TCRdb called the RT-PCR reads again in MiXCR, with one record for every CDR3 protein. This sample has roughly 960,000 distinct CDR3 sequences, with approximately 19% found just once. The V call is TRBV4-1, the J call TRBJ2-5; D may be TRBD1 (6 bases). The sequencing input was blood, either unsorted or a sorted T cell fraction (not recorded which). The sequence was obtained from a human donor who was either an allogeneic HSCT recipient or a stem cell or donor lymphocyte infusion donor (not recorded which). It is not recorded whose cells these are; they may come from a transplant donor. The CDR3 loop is CASSQEYRAETQYF. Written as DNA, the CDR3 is TGCGCCAGCAGCCAAGAGTACAGGGCAGAGACCCAGTACTTC.